The 9 T cell receptor beta chains below come from one sample, sequenced in a study of blood T cell repertoires in COVID-19. Sequenced by immunoSEQ multiplex PCR; TCRdb stores in-frame clones only, minus some. Altogether roughly 150,000 clones are present, 65% to 85% being singletons, with the ten largest covering 5.2%. Sequencing was done on a sample of PBMCs or T cells enriched from blood (not recorded which). The receptors shown here come from a man aged 70 or older who had been exposed to COVID-19.

The chain has TRBV4-1 and TRBJ1-5, with D unresolved. Per the germline V gene, CDR1 is MGHRA and CDR2 is YSYEKL. This CDR3 has 15 residues. V was clipped by 0 bases and J by 7 bases, with 13 bases between them. CDR3 residues: CASSQDSAMGQPQHF. The CDR3 bases are TGCGCCAGCAGCCAAGATTCGGCGATGGGCCAGCCCCAGCATTTT.

The J gene is TRBJ1-4, the V gene TRBV12-3 or TRBV12-4, with 8 positions matching TRBD1. V lost 6 bases and J lost 10; bases outside the gene matches: 1. This CDR3 comprises 11 residues. The CDR3 here is CASSTGGKLFF. The CDR3 bases are TGTGCCAGCAGCACAGGGGGAAAACTGTTTTTT.

Only a few counts were recorded for this clone. V gene TRBV24-1 combines with J gene TRBJ2-5; 10 nucleotides match TRBD1. Per germline, CDR1 KGHDR and CDR2 SFDVKD. After removal of 5 bases from V and 4 bases from J, the junction contained 6 bases not matched to a gene. This CDR3 is 15 amino acids long. The chain's CDR3 is CATSVGTGDGETQYF. In DNA, the CDR3 is TGTGCCACCAGTGTTGGGACAGGGGACGGAGAGACCCAGTACTTC.

This rearrangement joins TRBV24-1 to TRBJ2-4, with a possible D match to TRBD2 (7 bases). Trimming pared 4 bases from V and 4 bases from J, leaving 10 bases between. This CDR3 comprises 14 residues. The germline V gene has CDR1 KGHDR and CDR2 SFDVKD. The CDR3 nucleotides are TGTGCCACCAGTGAGGGGGGGCCGAAAAACATTCAGTACTTC. Translation: CATSEGGPKNIQYF.

The chain employs TRBV30 and TRBJ2-3, with TRBD2 matching 9 bases. The germline V gene encodes CDR1 GTSNPN and CDR2 SVGIG (reference sequence). The CDR3 extends over 14 amino acids. Trimming removed 7 bases from V and 1 base from J; junction bases left unmatched: 6. For the CDR3, the DNA is TGTGCCTTCGGTTGGACTAGCGGCACAGATACGCAGTATTTT. As protein: CAFGWTSGTDTQYF.

The V call is TRBV5-1, the J call TRBJ1-1, with 7 bases identical to TRBD1. The CDR3 runs to 15 residues. Per germline, CDR1 SGHRS and CDR2 YFSETQ. Trimming cost V 2 bases and J 0 bases; bases outside gene matches: 4. CDR3 in amino acids: CASSLTGALNTEAFF. CDR3 DNA: TGCGCCAGCAGCTTAACAGGGGCGCTGAACACTGAAGCTTTCTTT.

This chain uses TRBV28 with TRBJ1-4; D perhaps matches TRBD1 (5 bases). The germline V and J ends were trimmed by 1 base and 5 bases, with 5 bases remaining between them. In germline, CDR1 is MDHEN, CDR2 SYDVKM. The CDR3 consists of 13 residues. The CDR3 region is CASSLSGNEKLFF. CDR3 coding DNA: TGTGCCAGCAGTTTATCAGGGAATGAAAAACTGTTTTTT.

V is TRBV6-6 and J is TRBJ2-2; D possibly corresponds to TRBD1 (5 bases). This CDR3 spans 16 amino acids. The V gene's germline CDR1 is MNHNY and CDR2 SVGAGI (reference sequence). Trimming cost V 6 bases and J 3 bases, with 17 bases left between them. The chain's CDR3 is CASRRARQGYTGELFF. The CDR3 DNA reads as TGTGCCAGCAGAAGGGCGCGGCAGGGTTACACCGGGGAGCTGTTTTTT.

The chain links TRBV2 to TRBJ2-6, with TRBD1 matching over 7 bases. CDR3 length equals 16 residues. Germline V gives CDR1 SNHLY, CDR2 FYNNEI. Germline trimming cut 6 bases from V and 4 bases from J; bases unmatched to any gene: 9. CDR3 in DNA: TGTGCCAGCAGGAAGGGAGACAGGGCCGGGGCCAACGTCCTGACTTTC. Protein: CASRKGDRAGANVLTF. The full variable domain, with the rest looked up from reference TRBV2 and TRBJ2-6, is EPEVTQTPSHQVTQMGQEVILRCVPISNHLYFYWYRQILGQKVEFLVSFYNNEISEKSEIFDDQFSVERPDGSNFTLKIRSTKLEDSAMYFCASRKGDRAGANVLTFGAGSRLTVL.